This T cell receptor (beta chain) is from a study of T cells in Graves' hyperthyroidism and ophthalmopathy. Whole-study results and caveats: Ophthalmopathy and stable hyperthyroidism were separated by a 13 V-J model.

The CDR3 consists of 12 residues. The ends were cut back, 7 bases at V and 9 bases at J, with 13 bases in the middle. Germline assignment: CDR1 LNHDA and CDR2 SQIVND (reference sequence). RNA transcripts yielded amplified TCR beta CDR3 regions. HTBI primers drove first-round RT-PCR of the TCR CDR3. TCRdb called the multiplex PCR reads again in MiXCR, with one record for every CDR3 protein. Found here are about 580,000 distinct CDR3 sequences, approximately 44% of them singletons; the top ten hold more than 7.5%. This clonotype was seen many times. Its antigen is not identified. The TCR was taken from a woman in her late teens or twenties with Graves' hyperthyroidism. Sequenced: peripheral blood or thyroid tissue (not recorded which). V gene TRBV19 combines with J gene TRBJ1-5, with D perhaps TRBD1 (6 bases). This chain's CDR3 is CASTLTGGPQHF. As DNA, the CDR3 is TGTGCCAGTACCTTGACAGGAGGGCCCCAGCATTTT. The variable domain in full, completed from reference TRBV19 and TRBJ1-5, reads DGGITQSPKYLFRKEGQNVTLSCEQNLNHDAMYWYRQDPGQGLRLIYYSQIVNDFQKGDIAEGYSVSREKKESFPLTVTSAQKNPTAFYLCASTLTGGPQHFGDGTRLSIL.